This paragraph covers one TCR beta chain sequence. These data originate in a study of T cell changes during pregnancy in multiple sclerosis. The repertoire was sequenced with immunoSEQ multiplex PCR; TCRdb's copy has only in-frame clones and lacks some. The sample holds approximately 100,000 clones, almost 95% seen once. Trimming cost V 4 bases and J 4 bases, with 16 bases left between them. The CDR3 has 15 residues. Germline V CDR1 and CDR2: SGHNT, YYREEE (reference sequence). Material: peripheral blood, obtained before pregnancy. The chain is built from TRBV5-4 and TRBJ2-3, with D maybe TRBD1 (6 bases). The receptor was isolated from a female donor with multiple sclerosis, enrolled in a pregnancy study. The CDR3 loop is CASSPPAGESDTQYF. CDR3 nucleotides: TGTGCCAGCAGCCCCCCCGCAGGGGAATCAGATACGCAGTATTTT.